This T cell receptor beta chain was recovered during a study of shared clonotypes between healthy human individuals. General study points: Represented diversity (both genetic and exposure-history) was limited by the small number of donors.

The germline V and J ends were trimmed by 0 bases and 9 bases, with 10 bases remaining between them. In germline, CDR1 is SGDLS, CDR2 YYNGEE. The CDR3 contains 13 residues. How the authors handled the data: Filtering was not the same, since immunoSEQ gave junction-only sequences without quality scores. Only in-frame clones appear in the TCRdb table, and some are missing; sequencing was by immunoSEQ multiplex PCR. V and J calls plus clone size are reproduced from that table; the DNA served to infer D and trimming. The sample lists some 470,000 clones, around 80% occurring once. Unsorted material relied on some 85 million PBMCs as the source of genomic DNA. This clone was counted only a few times. Its antigen is as yet unknown.

The receptor was isolated from a woman in her 40s in good health. Some clones in this sample may be carry-over from other donors' samples. Sequencing was done on a sample of PBMCs. The J gene is TRBJ1-5, the V gene TRBV9; no definite D call. CDR3 bases: TGTGCCAGCAGCGTAGAGGGTACCGGGCCCCAGCATTTT. Translated, it gives CASSVEGTGPQHF.